This note documents a single TCR beta chain sequence. Its target is not known. This entry belongs to a study of cytomegalovirus exposure and HLA in healthy donors. J was trimmed by 9 bases and V by 6 bases; bases with no gene match: 11. The CDR3 runs 15 residues. The germline gives CDR1 MNHNS, CDR2 SASEGT. Primers included in the PCR were 60 Vbeta and 13 Jbeta primers. This table comes from immunoSEQ multiplex PCR, and its TCRdb copy is limited to in-frame clones, with some not included. The data show over 150,000 clones, approximately 80% seen once. Healthy bone marrow donors made up the cohort. General observations from the study: In an earlier analysis, productive rearrangement rates for most beta V segments clustered near 87% or 30%. No immune exposure information besides CMV serostatus was available. Among TCR beta chains of equal frequency, HLA-associated ones were more clonally expanded in a later analysis.

This chain uses TRBV6-1 with TRBJ2-1; 10 nucleotides agree with TRBD2. This receptor was identified in a woman in her 30s in good health and CMV-seropositive. The sequenced material came from PBMCs. CDR3 bases: TGTGCCAGCAGGGAGAGCGGGGGGGCTGTGGGTGAGCAGTTCTTC. Protein product: CASRESGGAVGEQFF.